This T cell receptor beta chain is from a study of blood T cell repertoires in COVID-19. CDR3 length equals 12 residues. Germline lookup yields CDR1 ENHRY and CDR2 SYGVKD. Trimming stripped 5 bases from V and 4 bases from J, with 6 bases between. The protocol was immunoSEQ multiplex PCR, while the TCRdb copy is restricted to in-frame clones and leaves out a portion. Of around 400,000 clones listed, 70% to 90% are singletons. The receptor comes from a woman in her twenties or thirties with COVID-19, enrolled during active disease. The V and J genes are TRBV10-3 and TRBJ1-3; D remains unclear. Material for sequencing was peripheral blood. CDR3 nucleotide sequence: TGTGCCATCAGTACACCGGGAAACACCATATATTTT. It encodes CAISTPGNTIYF.